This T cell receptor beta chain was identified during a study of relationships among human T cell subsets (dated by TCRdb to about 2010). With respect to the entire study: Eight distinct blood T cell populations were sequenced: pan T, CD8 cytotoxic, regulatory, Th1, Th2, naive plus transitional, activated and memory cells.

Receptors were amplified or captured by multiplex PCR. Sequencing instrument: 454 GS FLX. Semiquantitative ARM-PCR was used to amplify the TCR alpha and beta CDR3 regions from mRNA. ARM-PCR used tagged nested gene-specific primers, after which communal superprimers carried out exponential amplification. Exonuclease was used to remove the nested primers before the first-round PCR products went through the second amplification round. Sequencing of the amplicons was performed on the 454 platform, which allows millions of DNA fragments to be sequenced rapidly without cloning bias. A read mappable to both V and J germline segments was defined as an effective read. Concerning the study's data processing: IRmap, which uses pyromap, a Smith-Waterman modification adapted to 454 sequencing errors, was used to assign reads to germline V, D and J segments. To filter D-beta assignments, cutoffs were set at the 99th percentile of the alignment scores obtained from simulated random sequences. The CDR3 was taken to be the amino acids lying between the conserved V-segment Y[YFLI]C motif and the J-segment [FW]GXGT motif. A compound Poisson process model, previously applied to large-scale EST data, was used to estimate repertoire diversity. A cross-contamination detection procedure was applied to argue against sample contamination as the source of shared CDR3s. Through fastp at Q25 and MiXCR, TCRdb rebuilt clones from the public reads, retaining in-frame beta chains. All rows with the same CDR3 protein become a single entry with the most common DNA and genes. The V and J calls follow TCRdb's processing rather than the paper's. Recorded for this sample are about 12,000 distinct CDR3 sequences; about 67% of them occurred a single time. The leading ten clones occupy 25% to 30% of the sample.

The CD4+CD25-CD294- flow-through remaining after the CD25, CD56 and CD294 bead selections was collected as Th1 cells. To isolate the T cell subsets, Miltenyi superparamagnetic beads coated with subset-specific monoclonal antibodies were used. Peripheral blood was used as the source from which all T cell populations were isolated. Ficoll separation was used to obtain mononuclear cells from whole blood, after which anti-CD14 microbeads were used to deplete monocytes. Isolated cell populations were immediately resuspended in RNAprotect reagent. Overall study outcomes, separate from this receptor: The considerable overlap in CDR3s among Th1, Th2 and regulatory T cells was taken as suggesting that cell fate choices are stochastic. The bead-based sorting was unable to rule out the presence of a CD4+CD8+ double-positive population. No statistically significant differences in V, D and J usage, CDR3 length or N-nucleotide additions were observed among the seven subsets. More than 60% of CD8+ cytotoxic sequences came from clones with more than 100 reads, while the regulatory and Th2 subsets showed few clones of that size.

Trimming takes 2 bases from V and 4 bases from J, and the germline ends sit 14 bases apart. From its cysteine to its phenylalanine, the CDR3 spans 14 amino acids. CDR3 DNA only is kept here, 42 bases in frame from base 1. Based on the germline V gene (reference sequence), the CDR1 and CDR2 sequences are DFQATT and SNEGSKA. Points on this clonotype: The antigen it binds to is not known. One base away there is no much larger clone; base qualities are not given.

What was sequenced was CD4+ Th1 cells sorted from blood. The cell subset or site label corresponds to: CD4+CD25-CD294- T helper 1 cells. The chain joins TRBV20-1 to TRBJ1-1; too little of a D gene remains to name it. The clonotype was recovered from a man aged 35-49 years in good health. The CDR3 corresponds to CSARPSLLATEAFF. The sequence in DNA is TGCAGTGCTAGACCTTCACTCCTGGCCACTGAAGCTTTCTTT.